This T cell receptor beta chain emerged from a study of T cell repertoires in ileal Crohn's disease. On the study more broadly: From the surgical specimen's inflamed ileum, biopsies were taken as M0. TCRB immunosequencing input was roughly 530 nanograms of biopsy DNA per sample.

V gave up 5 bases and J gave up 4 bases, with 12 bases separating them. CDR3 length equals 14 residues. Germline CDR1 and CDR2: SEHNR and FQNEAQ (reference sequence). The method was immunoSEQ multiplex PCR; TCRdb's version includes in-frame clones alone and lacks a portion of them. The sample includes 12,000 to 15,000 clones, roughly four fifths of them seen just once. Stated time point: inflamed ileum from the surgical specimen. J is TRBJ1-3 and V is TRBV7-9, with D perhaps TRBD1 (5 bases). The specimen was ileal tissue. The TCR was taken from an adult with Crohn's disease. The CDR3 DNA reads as TGTGCCAGCAGCCCGGACATCTCCGGAAACACCATATATTTT. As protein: CASSPDISGNTIYF.